These T cell receptor beta chains were read from a single sample in a study of blood T cell repertoires in COVID-19. TCRdb's table, derived via immunoSEQ multiplex PCR, lists solely in-frame clones and lacks some. Among around 190,000 clones listed, around 86% were seen once. Sequencing used peripheral blood. Receptors were obtained from a woman in her seventies with COVID-19, enrolled during active disease. Each CDR3 is given with its conserved first and last residue. Fields, in order: CDR3 length, J gene, V gene, clone size, D gene, CDR3 DNA, CDR3 protein. The D gene is left open where the match is weak. Not every row has a clone size; where given, it reads once, few, many or a size class.

CDR3 length: 16
J gene: TRBJ2-7
V gene: TRBV13
clone size: .
D gene: TRBD2
CDR3 DNA: TGTGCCAGCAGCTGGGCTGGGACTAGCGGAACCTACGAGCAGTACTTC
CDR3 protein: CASSWAGTSGTYEQYF

CDR3 length: 11
J gene: TRBJ2-3
V gene: TRBV1
clone size: .
D gene: .
CDR3 DNA: TGCACCAGCAGCCCGCGGGAGTGGCAGTATTTT
CDR3 protein: CTSSPREWQYF

CDR3 length: 15
J gene: TRBJ2-1
V gene: TRBV15
clone size: .
D gene: .
CDR3 DNA: TGTGCCACCAGCAGAGATGGGCTTCTCCCCAATGAGCAGTTCTTC
CDR3 protein: CATSRDGLLPNEQFF

CDR3 length: 14
J gene: TRBJ2-5
V gene: TRBV6-5
clone size: .
D gene: TRBD1
CDR3 DNA: TGTGCCAGCTTGGACAGGGTGGGTCAAGAGACCCAGTACTTC
CDR3 protein: CASLDRVGQETQYF

CDR3 length: 13
J gene: TRBJ1-1
V gene: TRBV27
clone size: .
D gene: .
CDR3 DNA: TGTGCCAGCAGTTTATGGGCGAACACTGAAGCTTTCTTT
CDR3 protein: CASSLWANTEAFF

CDR3 length: 15
J gene: TRBJ2-7
V gene: TRBV28
clone size: .
D gene: TRBD1
CDR3 DNA: TGTGCCAGCAGTTCCCCGGGACAGGGGATATACGAGCAGTACTTC
CDR3 protein: CASSSPGQGIYEQYF

CDR3 length: 15
J gene: TRBJ2-3
V gene: TRBV7-9
clone size: .
D gene: .
CDR3 DNA: TGTGCCAGCAGCCTTTTCGGGCGGGGCTTAGATACGCAGTATTTT
CDR3 protein: CASSLFGRGLDTQYF

CDR3 length: 17
J gene: TRBJ2-7
V gene: TRBV3-1/TRBV3-2
clone size: .
D gene: .
CDR3 DNA: TGTGCCAGCAGCCAAGATTGGACGGGACTGAGTTTCTCCGAGCAGTACTTC
CDR3 protein: CASSQDWTGLSFSEQYF

CDR3 length: 17
J gene: TRBJ2-3
V gene: TRBV7-3
clone size: .
D gene: TRBD2
CDR3 DNA: TGTGCCAGCAGCTTACTCCCCTATGCGGGAGAGTCAGATACGCAGTATTTT
CDR3 protein: CASSLLPYAGESDTQYF

CDR3 length: 15
J gene: TRBJ2-5
V gene: TRBV10-3
clone size: .
D gene: TRBD2
CDR3 DNA: TGTGCCATCAGTGAGTCAGCGGGAGGGCAAGAGACCCAGTACTTC
CDR3 protein: CAISESAGGQETQYF

CDR3 length: 15
J gene: TRBJ2-3
V gene: TRBV5-4
clone size: many
D gene: .
CDR3 DNA: TGTGCCAGCAGCTTGGGACTCGATGGCACAGATACGCAGTATTTT
CDR3 protein: CASSLGLDGTDTQYF